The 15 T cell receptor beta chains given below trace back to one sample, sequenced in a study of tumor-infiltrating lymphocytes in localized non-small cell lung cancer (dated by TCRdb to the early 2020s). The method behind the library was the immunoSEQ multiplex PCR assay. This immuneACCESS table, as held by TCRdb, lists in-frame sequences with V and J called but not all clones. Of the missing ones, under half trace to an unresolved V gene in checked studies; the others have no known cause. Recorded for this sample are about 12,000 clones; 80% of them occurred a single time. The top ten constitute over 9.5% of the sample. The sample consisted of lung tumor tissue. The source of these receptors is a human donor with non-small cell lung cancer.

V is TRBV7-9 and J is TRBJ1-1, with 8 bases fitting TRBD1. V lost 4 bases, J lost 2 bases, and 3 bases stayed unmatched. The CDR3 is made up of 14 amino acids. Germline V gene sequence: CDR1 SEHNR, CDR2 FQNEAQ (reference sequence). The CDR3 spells CASSSTGGNTEAFF. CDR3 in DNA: TGTGCCAGCAGCTCCACAGGGGGTAACACTGAAGCTTTCTTT.

The CDR3 DNA is TGTGCCAGCAGCCTTAGGGCCGCAGTAAACATTCAGTACTTC. Its translation: CASSLRAAVNIQYF. V gene TRBV13 combines with J gene TRBJ2-4; D not resolved. Germline-derived CDR1 and CDR2 are PRHDT and FYEKMQ (reference sequence). With 5 bases removed from V and 6 bases from J, the gap between germline ends came to 14 bases. The CDR3 has 14 residues.

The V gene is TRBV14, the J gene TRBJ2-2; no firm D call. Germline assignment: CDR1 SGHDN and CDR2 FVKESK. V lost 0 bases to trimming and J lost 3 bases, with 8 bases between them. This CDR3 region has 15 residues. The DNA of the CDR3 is TGTGCCAGCAGCCAAGATATTGGGGACACCGGGGAGCTGTTTTTT. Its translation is CASSQDIGDTGELFF.

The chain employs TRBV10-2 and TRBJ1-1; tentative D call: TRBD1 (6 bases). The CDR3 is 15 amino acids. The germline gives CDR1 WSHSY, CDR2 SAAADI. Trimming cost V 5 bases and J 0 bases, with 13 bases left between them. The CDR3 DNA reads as TGCGCCAGCAGTACGGACAGTTCCATGAACACTGAAGCTTTCTTT. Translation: CASSTDSSMNTEAFF.

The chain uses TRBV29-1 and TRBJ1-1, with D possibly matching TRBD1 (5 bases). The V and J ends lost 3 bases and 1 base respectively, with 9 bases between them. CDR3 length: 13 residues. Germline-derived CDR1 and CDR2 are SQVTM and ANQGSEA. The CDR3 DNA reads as TGCAGCGTTGAGTCCGGGGGGAACACTGAAGCTTTCTTT. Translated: CSVESGGNTEAFF.

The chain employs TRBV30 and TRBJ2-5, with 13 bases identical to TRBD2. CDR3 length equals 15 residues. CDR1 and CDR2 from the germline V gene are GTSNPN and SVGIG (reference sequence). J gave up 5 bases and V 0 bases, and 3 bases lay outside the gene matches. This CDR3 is CAWSVTSGGAETQYF. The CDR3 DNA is TGTGCCTGGAGTGTAACTAGCGGGGGGGCGGAGACCCAGTACTTC.

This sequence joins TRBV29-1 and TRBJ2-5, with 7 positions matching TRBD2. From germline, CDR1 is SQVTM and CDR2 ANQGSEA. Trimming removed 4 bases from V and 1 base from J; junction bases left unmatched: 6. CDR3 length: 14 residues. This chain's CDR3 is CSVGRSGTQETQYF. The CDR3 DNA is TGCAGCGTTGGTAGGAGCGGGACCCAAGAGACCCAGTACTTC.

The CDR3 DNA sequence: TGTGCTAGTGGTTTGGTAGAGTGGGGAGCTTTCTTT. Encoded protein: CASGLVEWGAFF. The V and J genes are TRBV12-5 and TRBJ1-1; D is unresolved. Trimming took off 0 bases at V and 10 bases at J, with 9 bases between the two ends. There are 12 residues in the CDR3. Germline V gene lookup returns CDR1 LGHNT and CDR2 FRNRAP. The full variable domain, its missing parts supplied by reference TRBV12-5 and TRBJ1-1, is DARVTQTPRHKVTEMGQEVTMRCQPILGHNTVFWYRQTMMQGLELLAYFRNRAPLDDSGMPKDRFSAEMPDATLATLKIQPSEPRDSAVYFCASGLVEWGAFFGQGTRLTVV.

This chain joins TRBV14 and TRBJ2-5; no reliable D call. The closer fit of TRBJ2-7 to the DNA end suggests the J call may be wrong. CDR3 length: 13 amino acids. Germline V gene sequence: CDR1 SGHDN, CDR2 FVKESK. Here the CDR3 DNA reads TGTGCCAGCAGCCTCGACATTTTATACGAGCAGTACTTC. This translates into CASSLDILYEQYF.

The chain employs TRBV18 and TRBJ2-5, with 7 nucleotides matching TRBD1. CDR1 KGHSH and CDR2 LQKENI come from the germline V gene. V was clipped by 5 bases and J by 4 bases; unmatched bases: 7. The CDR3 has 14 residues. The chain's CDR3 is CASSSSQGRETQYF. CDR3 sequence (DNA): TGTGCCAGCTCATCGTCACAGGGGAGAGAGACCCAGTACTTC. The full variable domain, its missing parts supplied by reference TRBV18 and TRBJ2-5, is NAGVMQNPRHLVRRRGQEARLRCSPMKGHSHVYWYRQLPEEGLKFMVYLQKENIIDESGMPKERFSAEFPKEGPSILRIQQVVRGDSAAYFCASSSSQGRETQYFGPGTRLLVL.

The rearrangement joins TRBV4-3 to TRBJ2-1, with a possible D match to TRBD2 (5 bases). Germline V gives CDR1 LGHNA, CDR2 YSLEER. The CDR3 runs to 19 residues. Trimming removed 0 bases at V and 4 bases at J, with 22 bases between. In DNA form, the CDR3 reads TGCGCCAGCAGCCAAGATTTCGGGCTGCCTAGCCGATTTTACAATGAGCAGTTCTTC. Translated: CASSQDFGLPSRFYNEQFF.

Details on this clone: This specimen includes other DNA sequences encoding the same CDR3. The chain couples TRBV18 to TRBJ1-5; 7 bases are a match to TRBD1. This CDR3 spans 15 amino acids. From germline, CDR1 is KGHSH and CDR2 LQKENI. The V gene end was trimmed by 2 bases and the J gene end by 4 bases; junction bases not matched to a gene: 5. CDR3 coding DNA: TGTGCCAGCTCACCAGTGGGACAGAGAAATCAGCCCCAGCATTTT. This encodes CASSPVGQRNQPQHF.

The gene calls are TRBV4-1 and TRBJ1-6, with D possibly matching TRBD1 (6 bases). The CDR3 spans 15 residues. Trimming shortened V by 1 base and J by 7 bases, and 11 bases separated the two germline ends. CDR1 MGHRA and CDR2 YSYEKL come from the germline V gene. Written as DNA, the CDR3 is TGCGCCAGCAGCCAAGGACAGGTCGGGAATTCACCCCTCCACTTT. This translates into CASSQGQVGNSPLHF.

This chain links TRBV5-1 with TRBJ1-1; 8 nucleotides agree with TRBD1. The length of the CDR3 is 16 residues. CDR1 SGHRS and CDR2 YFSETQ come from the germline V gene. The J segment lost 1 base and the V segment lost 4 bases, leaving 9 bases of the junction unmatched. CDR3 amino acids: CASSLRSDRANTEAFF. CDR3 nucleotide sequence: TGCGCCAGCAGCCTTCGGTCGGACAGGGCGAACACTGAAGCTTTCTTT.

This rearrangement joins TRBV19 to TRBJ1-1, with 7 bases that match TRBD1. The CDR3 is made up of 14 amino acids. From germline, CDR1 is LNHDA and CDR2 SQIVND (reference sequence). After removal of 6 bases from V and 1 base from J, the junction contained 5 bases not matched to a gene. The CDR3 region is CASSEGQSNTEAFF. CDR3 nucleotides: TGTGCCAGTAGCGAGGGACAGTCGAACACTGAAGCTTTCTTT.